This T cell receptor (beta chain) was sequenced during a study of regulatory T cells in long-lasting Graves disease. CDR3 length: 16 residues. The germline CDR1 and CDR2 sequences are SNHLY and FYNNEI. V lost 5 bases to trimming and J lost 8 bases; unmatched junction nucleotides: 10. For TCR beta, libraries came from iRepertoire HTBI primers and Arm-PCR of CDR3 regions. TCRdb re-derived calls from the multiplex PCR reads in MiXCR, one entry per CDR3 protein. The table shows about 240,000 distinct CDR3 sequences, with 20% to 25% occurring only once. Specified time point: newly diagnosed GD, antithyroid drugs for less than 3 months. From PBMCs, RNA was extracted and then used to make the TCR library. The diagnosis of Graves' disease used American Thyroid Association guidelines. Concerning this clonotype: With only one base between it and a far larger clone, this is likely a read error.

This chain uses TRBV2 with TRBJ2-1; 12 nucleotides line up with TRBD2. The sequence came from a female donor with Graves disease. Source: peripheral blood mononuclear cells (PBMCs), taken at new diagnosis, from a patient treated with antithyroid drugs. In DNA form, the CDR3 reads TGTGCCAGCAGTTACGGACTAGCGGGAACCGGGTATGAGCAGTTCTTC. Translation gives CASSYGLAGTGYEQFF.